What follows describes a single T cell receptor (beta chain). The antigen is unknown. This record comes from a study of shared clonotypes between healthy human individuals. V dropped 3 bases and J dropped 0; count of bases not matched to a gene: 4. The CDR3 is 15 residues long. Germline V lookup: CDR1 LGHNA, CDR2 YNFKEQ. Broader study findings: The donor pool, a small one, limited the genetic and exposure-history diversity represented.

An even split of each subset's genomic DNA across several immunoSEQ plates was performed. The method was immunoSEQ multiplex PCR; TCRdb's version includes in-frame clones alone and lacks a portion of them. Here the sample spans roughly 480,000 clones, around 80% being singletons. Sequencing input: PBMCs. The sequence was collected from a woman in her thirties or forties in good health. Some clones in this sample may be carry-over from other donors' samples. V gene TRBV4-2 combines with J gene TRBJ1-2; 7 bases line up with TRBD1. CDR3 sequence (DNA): TGTGCCAGCAGCCAGACAGGGACATCTAACTATGGCTACACCTTC. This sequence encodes CASSQTGTSNYGYTF.